What follows are 9 T cell receptor beta chains derived from one specimen sequenced in a study of cytomegalovirus exposure and HLA in healthy donors. Sequenced by immunoSEQ multiplex PCR; TCRdb stores in-frame clones only, minus some. The sample records some 260,000 clones, 80% to 95% being singletons. The source material was PBMCs. The receptors were sampled from a woman in her 30s in good health and CMV-seronegative.

The chain recombines TRBV11-2 with TRBJ1-5, with D perhaps TRBD1 (5 bases). V was shortened by 4 bases and J by 3 bases, with 7 bases between the two germline ends. Per the germline V gene, CDR1 is SGHAT and CDR2 is FQNNGV. The CDR3 is made up of 13 amino acids. CDR3 loop: CASSSGINQPQHF. The DNA of the CDR3 is TGTGCCAGCAGCTCAGGGATCAATCAGCCCCAGCATTTT.

The chain recombines TRBV28 with TRBJ2-3; 8 bases agree with TRBD2. This CDR3 is built from 16 residues. CDR1 is MDHEN, CDR2 SYDVKM, per germline. With V trimmed by 3 bases and J by 5 bases, 10 bases remained unmatched. Here the CDR3 DNA reads TGTGCCAGCAGTTTCGGGACTAGTCCGGACTTAGATACGCAGTATTTT. Residues: CASSFGTSPDLDTQYF. The full variable domain, completed using reference TRBV28 and TRBJ2-3, is DVKVTQSSRYLVKRTGEKVFLECVQDMDHENMFWYRQDPGLGLRLIYFSYDVKMKEKGDIPEGYSVSREKKERFSLILESASTNQTSMYLCASSFGTSPDLDTQYFGPGTRLTVL.

The chain uses TRBV29-1 and TRBJ2-5; TRBD1 might be the D (5 bases). CDR3 size: 14 residues. The V and J ends lost 3 bases and 4 bases respectively, with 15 bases between them. CDR1 SQVTM and CDR2 ANQGSEA come from the germline V gene. Written as DNA, the CDR3 is TGCAGCGTTGAGTTCGGACATTCACCAGAGACCCAGTACTTC. It encodes CSVEFGHSPETQYF.

V usage is TRBV2 and J usage is TRBJ2-3; D is unclear. The germline gives CDR1 SNHLY, CDR2 FYNNEI. The CDR3 runs to 15 residues. V shed 0 bases and J shed 0 bases, with 7 bases lying between them. CDR3 nucleotides: TGTGCCAGCAGTGAAGCATGGAGTAGCACAGATACGCAGTATTTT. Translation gives CASSEAWSSTDTQYF.

The chain combines TRBV25-1 with TRBJ1-4; 8 bases agree with TRBD1. CDR1 MGHDK and CDR2 SYGVNS come from the germline V gene. J lost 0 bases, V lost 10 bases, and 16 bases had no gene match. The CDR3 extends over 18 amino acids. CDR3 sequence (DNA): TGTGCCACCGCCACCATCGGACAGGGTGTTGCAACTAATGAAAAACTGTTTTTT. Translation gives CATATIGQGVATNEKLFF.

The rearrangement uses TRBV27 and TRBJ2-3, with TRBD2 matching over 7 bases. In germline, CDR1 is MNHEY, CDR2 SMNVEV (reference sequence). Losses at the gene ends were 10 bases for V and 7 bases for J; bases not matched to a gene: 23. This CDR3 is built from 17 residues. The CDR3 DNA sequence: TGTGCCATCGGCTTGGGACTACCGAACCTATCTGGGCATACGCAGTATTTT. Protein: CAIGLGLPNLSGHTQYF.

In DNA form, the CDR3 reads TGTGCCAGCAGCCTCTCTGGGGCCAACGTCCTGACTTTC. Translating it yields CASSLSGANVLTF. The J gene is TRBJ2-6, the V gene TRBV6-5; no clear D. The CDR3 spans 13 residues. CDR1 is MNHEY and CDR2 is SVGAGI in the germline V gene. V was pared by 6 bases and J by 0 bases, with 3 bases between.

The sample holds one count of this clone. The chain uses TRBV18 and TRBJ2-5; D not certain. The CDR3 has 13 amino acids. V lost 0 bases and J lost 2, with 4 bases in between. Germline V gene data show CDR1 as KGHSH and CDR2 as LQKENI. The CDR3 DNA sequence: TGTGCCAGCTCACCACCGACTCAAGAGACCCAGTACTTC. Protein product: CASSPPTQETQYF.

V gene TRBV5-8 combines with J gene TRBJ1-2, with D perhaps TRBD1 (5 bases). Germline CDR1 SGHTS, CDR2 YDEGEE. The CDR3 is 12 residues long. V lost 6 bases and J 4 bases, leaving 10 bases between the germline ends. CDR3 bases: TGTGCCAGCACCCTAAGGGGCTATGGCTACACCTTC. It specifies CASTLRGYGYTF.